This T cell receptor beta chain was profiled in a study of T cells after yellow fever vaccination. With 2 bases removed from V and 4 bases from J, the gap between germline ends came to 6 bases. CDR3 size: 12 residues. The germline CDR1 and CDR2 sequences are SQVTM and ANQGSEA. TCRdb called the 5' RACE reads again in MiXCR, with one record for every CDR3 protein. Here the sample spans 250,000 to 350,000 distinct CDR3 sequences, 4% to 5.5% being singletons. This clonotype was observed many times. Its antigen is not known. General study findings and limits: FACS-sorted repertoires might harbor abundant contaminating clonotypes from the bulk population.

Sequenced here: PBMCs, sampled 15 days after the yellow fever booster vaccination. The chain combines TRBV29-1 with TRBJ2-1; no firm D call. This TCR came from a man between 18 and 35 years old who received the YFV17D yellow fever vaccine. The CDR3: CSVEKIYNEQFF. In DNA, the CDR3 is TGCAGCGTTGAAAAGATATACAATGAGCAGTTCTTC.